Listed here are 3 T cell receptor beta chains from one sample, sequenced in a study of OX40 agonist ivuxolimab in advanced cancers. Sequencing used immunoSEQ multiplex PCR; TCRdb keeps in-frame clones, though not all of them. This table has about 22,000 clones, about 80% appearing once. The sample consisted of CD4+ or CD8+ T cells sorted from blood, taken in a trial of the OX40 agonist ivuxolimab. These receptors all come from an adult with an advanced solid tumor such as melanoma, head and neck, liver or kidney cancer.

The chain uses TRBV11-2 and TRBJ2-1; 7 nucleotides line up with TRBD1. V was pared by 1 base and J by 7 bases, with 7 bases of the junction left unmatched. Germline V gives CDR1 SGHAT, CDR2 FQNNGV. The CDR3 loop spans 15 amino acids. CDR3 coding DNA: TGTGCCAGCAGCTTAGGGCCGGGACAGAGTAATGAGCAGTTCTTC. Protein: CASSLGPGQSNEQFF.

This chain links TRBV19 with TRBJ1-4; D is undetermined. The ends were cut back, 6 bases at V and 3 bases at J, with 14 bases in the middle. This CDR3 is built from 15 residues. Germline-derived CDR1 and CDR2 are LNHDA and SQIVND (reference sequence). The DNA of the CDR3 is TGTGCCAGTAGGCCCTGGGCGTCTTCTAATGAAAAACTGTTTTTT. This encodes CASRPWASSNEKLFF.

This clone showed up just once. The V call is TRBV28, the J call TRBJ1-3, with 7 bases aligning to TRBD1. Germline V gene lookup returns CDR1 MDHEN and CDR2 SYDVKM. The J segment lost 0 bases and the V segment lost 5 bases, leaving 10 bases of the junction unmatched. The CDR3 totals 17 residues. The CDR3 is CASSMPGQELSGNTIYF. The CDR3 DNA reads as TGTGCCAGCAGTATGCCTGGACAGGAACTCTCTGGAAACACCATATATTTT.